This section outlines one T cell receptor beta chain sequence together with its context. The specificity of this receptor is unknown. Per-nucleotide qualities are absent, and no much larger clonotype sits a single base away. This entry comes from a study of identical twins (dated by TCRdb to the mid-2010s). About the full investigation: TCR alpha and beta repertoires from monozygotic twins, unrelated adults of various ages and cord blood were deep-sequenced to test whether fetal clonotypes persist. To rule out contamination, replicate twin experiments were performed at different times with different library preparation protocols.

Only healthy Caucasian donors were included. Here is what the overall study found, with its caveats: Compared with coincidental sharing between unrelated individuals, an excess of low generation-probability sequences was observed among out-of-frame TCR alpha sequences shared between twins. Abundant cord blood beta clonotypes had fewer insertions, young adult naive repertoires showed a similar but weaker trend, and memory repertoires showed no such trend. Because the same donors could not be followed over many years, conclusions were based on cross-sectional statistical analysis. The excess sharing between twins in beta out-of-frame sequences was weaker because fewer shared sequences reduced the signal-to-noise ratio. Zero-insertion analyses could be partly confounded by invariant T cells such as MAIT and iNKT, although diverse VJ usage argued against such confounding for most clonotypes. In monozygotic twins, out-of-frame TCR alpha sharing was systematically underestimated by recombination models, although the models agreed with sharing between unrelated individuals.

From the cysteine up to the phenylalanine, the CDR3 has a length of 14 residues. Solely the CDR3 DNA is kept, with 42 bases framed from the first base. According to the germline V gene, CDR1 reads ENHRY and CDR2 reads SYGVKD. Relative to germline, V is 8 bases shorter and J is 6 bases shorter, with 20 bases between their ends. Libraries were built with 5' RACE. This sample was sequenced with an Illumina HiSeq 2000. A universal primer binding site was introduced by template switching, and a unique molecular identifier was present in the final cDNA, enabling accurate counting of TCR cDNA molecules. Specific primers in the conserved constant-segment region were used to synthesize first-strand cDNA for TCR alpha and beta chains. Each cDNA library was double barcoded, with a SMART-Mk sample barcode plus Illumina barcodes, to control for contamination. Two successive PCR steps introduced TruSeq adapter sequences along with Illumina sample barcodes. TCR alpha and beta cDNA libraries were sequenced on the Illumina HiSeq platform with custom primers. The original methods were these. Raw reads were processed with MiGEC to extract unique molecular identifiers, and MiXCR was used to determine CDR3 positions. For each individual, recombination models were inferred using an EM algorithm with the repgenHMM and IGoR tools. Shared clonotype analysis was performed with the tcR package in R, normalizing sharing by the product of cloneset sizes. Out-of-frame nonproductive sequences were analyzed to study raw recombination free of thymic and clonal selection effects. In TCRdb, the public reads were trimmed at Q25 with fastp and aligned with MiXCR, with productive beta chains retained. When rows share a CDR3 protein, they turn into one entry using the most common DNA and genes. Here the V and J calls rest on TCRdb's processing, not on the authors' analysis. For this sample there are some 1,600,000 distinct CDR3 sequences; roughly a third appear just once. The leading ten clones occupy 0.25% to 0.3% of the sample.

The origin of this receptor is a newborn girl in good health. Recombination connected TRBV10-3 to TRBJ2-7; the D segment cannot be called with confidence. Material: cord blood. The bases are TGTGCCATCGGAGATCCAGGTCGAGATCCCGAGCAGTACTTC. Its amino acids are CAIGDPGRDPEQYF.